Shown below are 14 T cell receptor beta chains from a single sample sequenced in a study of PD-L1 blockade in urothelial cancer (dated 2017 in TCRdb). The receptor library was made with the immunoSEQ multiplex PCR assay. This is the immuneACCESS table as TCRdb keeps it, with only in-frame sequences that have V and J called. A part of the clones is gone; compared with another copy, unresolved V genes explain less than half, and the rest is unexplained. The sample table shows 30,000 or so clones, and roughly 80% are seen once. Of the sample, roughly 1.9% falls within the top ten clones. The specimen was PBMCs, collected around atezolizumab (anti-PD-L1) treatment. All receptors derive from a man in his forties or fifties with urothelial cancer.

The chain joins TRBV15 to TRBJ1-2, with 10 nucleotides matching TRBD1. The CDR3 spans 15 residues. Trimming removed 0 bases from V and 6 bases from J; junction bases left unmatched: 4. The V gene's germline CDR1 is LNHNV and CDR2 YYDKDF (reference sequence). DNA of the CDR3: TGTGCCACCAGCAGAGAGACAGGGGGCAGCAATGGCTACACCTTC. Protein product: CATSRETGGSNGYTF.

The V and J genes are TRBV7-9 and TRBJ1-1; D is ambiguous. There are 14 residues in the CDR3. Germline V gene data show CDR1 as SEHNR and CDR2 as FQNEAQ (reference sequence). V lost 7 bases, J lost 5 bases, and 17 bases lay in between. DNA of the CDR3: TGTGCCAGCACCCAAGGGAGCTTCCTTACTGAAGCTTTCTTT. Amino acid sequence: CASTQGSFLTEAFF.

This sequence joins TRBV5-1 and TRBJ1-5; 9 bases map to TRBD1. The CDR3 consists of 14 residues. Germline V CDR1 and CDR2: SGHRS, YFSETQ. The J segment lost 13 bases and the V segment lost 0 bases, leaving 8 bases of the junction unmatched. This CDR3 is CASSLGGGQGHQHF. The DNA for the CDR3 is TGCGCCAGCAGCTTGGGGGGAGGACAGGGGCATCAGCATTTT.

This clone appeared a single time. CDR3 protein: CASSLGPASPYNEQFF. The CDR3, as DNA: TGCGCCAGCAGCTTGGGTCCAGCGTCCCCCTACAATGAGCAGTTCTTC. The chain is built from TRBV5-1 and TRBJ2-1; D not certain. The germline V gene has CDR1 SGHRS and CDR2 YFSETQ. Trimming stripped 0 bases from V and 2 bases from J, with 12 bases between. CDR3 length: 16 amino acids. Using reference TRBV5-1 and TRBJ2-1 for the parts outside the CDR3, the full variable domain is KAGVTQTPRYLIKTRGQQVTLSCSPISGHRSVSWYQQTPGQGLQFLFEYFSETQRNKGNFPGRFSGRQFSNSRSEMNVSTLELGDSALYLCASSLGPASPYNEQFFGPGTRLTVL.

The CDR3 nucleotides are TGTGCCAGCAGCTTCGTCAGGTCGAACACCGGGGAGCTGTTTTTT. It codes for CASSFVRSNTGELFF. V is TRBV5-4 and J is TRBJ2-2; D ambiguous. The CDR3 covers 15 residues. Trimming removed 2 bases from V and 0 bases from J, with 8 bases in between. Germline lookup yields CDR1 SGHNT and CDR2 YYREEE (reference sequence).

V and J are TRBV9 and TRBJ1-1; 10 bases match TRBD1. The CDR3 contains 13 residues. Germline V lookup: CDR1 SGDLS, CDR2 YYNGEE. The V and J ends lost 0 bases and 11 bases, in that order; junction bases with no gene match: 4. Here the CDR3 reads CASSVGGQGKAFF. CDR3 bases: TGTGCCAGCAGCGTAGGGGGACAGGGGAAGGCTTTCTTT.

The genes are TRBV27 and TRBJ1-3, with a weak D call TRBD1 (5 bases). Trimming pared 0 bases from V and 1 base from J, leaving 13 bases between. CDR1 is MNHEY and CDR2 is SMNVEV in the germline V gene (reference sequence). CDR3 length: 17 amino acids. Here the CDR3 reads CASSLSIAGPSGNTIYF. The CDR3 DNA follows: TGTGCCAGCAGTTTATCGATTGCAGGGCCATCTGGAAACACCATATATTTT.

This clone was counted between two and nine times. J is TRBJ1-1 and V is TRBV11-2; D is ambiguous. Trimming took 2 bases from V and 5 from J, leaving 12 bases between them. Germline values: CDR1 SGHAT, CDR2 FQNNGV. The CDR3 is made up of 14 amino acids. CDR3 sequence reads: CASSLLYLETEAFF. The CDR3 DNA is TGTGCCAGCAGCTTATTATATCTGGAGACTGAAGCTTTCTTT.

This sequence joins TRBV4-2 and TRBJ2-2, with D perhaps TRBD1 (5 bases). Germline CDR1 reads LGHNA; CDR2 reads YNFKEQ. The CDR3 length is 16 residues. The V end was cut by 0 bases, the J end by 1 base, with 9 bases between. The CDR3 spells CASSQDRGRNTGELFF. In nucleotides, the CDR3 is TGTGCCAGCAGCCAAGATAGGGGTAGGAACACCGGGGAGCTGTTTTTT.

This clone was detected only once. CDR3 sequence (DNA): TGTGCCAGCAGCGTAGAATTAGCGGGAGCTCTAGATACGCAGTATTTT. This translates into CASSVELAGALDTQYF. This chain uses TRBV9 with TRBJ2-3; 9 bases are a match to TRBD2. V shed 0 bases and J 5 bases; nucleotides not matched to a gene: 7. CDR1 is SGDLS, CDR2 YYNGEE, per germline. The CDR3 runs 16 residues. Based on the CDR3 plus reference TRBV9 and TRBJ2-3, the full variable domain is DSGVTQTPKHLITATGQRVTLRCSPRSGDLSVYWYQQSLDQGLQFLIQYYNGEERAKGNILERFSAQQFPDLHSELNLSSLELGDSALYFCASSVELAGALDTQYFGPGTRLTVL.

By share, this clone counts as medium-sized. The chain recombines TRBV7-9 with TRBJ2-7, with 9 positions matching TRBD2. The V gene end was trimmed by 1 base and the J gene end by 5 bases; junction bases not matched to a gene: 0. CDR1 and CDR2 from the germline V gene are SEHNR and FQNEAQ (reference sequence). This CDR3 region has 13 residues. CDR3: CASSLGLADEQYF. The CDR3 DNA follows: TGTGCCAGCAGCTTAGGACTAGCGGACGAGCAGTACTTC.

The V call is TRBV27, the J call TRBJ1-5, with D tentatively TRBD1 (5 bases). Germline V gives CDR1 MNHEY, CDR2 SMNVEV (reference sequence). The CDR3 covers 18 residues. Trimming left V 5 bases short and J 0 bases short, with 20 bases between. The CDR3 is CASSPRVTTIYSNQPQHF. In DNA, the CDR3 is TGTGCCAGCAGTCCCAGGGTCACTACGATCTATAGCAATCAGCCCCAGCATTTT.

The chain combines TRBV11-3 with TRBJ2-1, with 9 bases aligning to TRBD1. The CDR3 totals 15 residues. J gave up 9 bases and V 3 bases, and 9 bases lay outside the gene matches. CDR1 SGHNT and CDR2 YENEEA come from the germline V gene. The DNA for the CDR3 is TGTGCCAGCAGCTTCGGACAGGGGAGATCGGTTGAGCAGTTCTTC. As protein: CASSFGQGRSVEQFF.

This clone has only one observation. The CDR3 loop is CATSSLLSTNEKLFF. DNA of the CDR3: TGTGCCACCAGCAGTCTATTATCAACTAATGAAAAACTGTTTTTT. This chain joins TRBV15 and TRBJ1-4; D not certain. The V end lost 3 bases, the J end lost 0 bases, and 8 bases lay between the germline ends. Germline V gives CDR1 LNHNV, CDR2 YYDKDF (reference sequence). The length of the CDR3 is 15 residues.